This TCR beta chain is from a study of shared clonotypes between healthy human individuals. The CDR3 extends over 14 amino acids. V gave up 2 bases and J gave up 0 bases, with 8 bases separating them. CD8 cells regarded as naive lacked CD45RO, were positively chosen for CCR7, and omitted terminally differentiated effector memory CD45RA+ cells. In regard to this clone: Its antigen is currently unknown.

Sequencing used immunoSEQ multiplex PCR; TCRdb keeps in-frame clones, though not all of them. This table holds some 800,000 clones, almost 95% found once. Notes on the study in general: Some clonotypes were shared by all four sorted-subset donors, while others were not shared. The non-shared ones had lower generation probabilities than the shared ones.

The gene calls are TRBV23-1 and TRBJ2-7, with no clear D. TRBV23-1 is placed among ORFs of uncertain function. Sequenced: naive CD8+ T cells sorted from blood. This TCR was sampled from a man aged 25 to 45 in good health. Here the CDR3 reads CASSQVGSSYEQYF. The CDR3 DNA follows: TGCGCCAGCAGTCAAGTGGGAAGCTCCTACGAGCAGTACTTC.